The clone carrying this T cell receptor beta chain was seen ten or more times. The CDR3 totals 13 residues. Per the germline V gene, CDR1 is MGHRA and CDR2 is YSYEKL. Germline trimming cut 6 bases from V and 8 bases from J; bases unmatched to any gene: 7. TCRdb recomputed calls from the 5' RACE reads with MiXCR, one row per CDR3 protein. The sample shows some 52,000 distinct CDR3 sequences, 6.5% to 8% of them seen only once. This sample is drawn from a study of T cells after yellow fever vaccination. Study background: Preparation of fractions with low cell numbers was performed using SMART-Seq v4 Ultra Low Input.

The gene calls are TRBV4-1 and TRBJ2-1, with 7 bases identical to TRBD2. The clonotype was recovered from a man between 18 and 35 years old who received the YFV17D yellow fever vaccine. The input for sequencing was CD8+ T cells not binding an NS4B(214-222) dextramer, sorted from PBMCs, taken roughly seven weeks after the first yellow fever vaccination. DNA of the CDR3: TGCGCCAGCAGGGCTTCGGGGAGGGATGAGCAGTTCTTC. Encoded protein: CASRASGRDEQFF.